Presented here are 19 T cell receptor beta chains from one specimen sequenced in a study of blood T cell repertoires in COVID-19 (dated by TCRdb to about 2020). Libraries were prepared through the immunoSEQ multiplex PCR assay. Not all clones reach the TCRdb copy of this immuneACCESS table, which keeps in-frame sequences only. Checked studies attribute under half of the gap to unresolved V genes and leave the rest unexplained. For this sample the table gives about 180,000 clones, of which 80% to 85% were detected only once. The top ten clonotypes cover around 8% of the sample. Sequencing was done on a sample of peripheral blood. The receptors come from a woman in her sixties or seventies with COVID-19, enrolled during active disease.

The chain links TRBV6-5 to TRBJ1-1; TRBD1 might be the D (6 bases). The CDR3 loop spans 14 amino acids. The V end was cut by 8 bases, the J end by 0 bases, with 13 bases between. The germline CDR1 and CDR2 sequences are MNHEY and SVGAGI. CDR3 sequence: CASSGQSMNTEAFF. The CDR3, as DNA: TGTGCCAGCTCTGGACAGAGTATGAACACTGAAGCTTTCTTT.

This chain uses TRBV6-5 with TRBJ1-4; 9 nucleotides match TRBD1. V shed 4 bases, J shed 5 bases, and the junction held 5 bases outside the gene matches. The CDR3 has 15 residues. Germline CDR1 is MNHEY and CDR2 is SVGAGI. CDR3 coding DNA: TGTGCCAGCAGTTTACAGGGGGCCAGAAATGAAAAACTGTTTTTT. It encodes CASSLQGARNEKLFF.

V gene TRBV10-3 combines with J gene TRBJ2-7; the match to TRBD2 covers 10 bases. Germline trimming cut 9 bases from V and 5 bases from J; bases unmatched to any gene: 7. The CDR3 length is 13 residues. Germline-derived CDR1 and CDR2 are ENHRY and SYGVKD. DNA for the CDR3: TGTGCCATTAGACCGGGACTAGCGAACGAGCAGTACTTC. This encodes CAIRPGLANEQYF.

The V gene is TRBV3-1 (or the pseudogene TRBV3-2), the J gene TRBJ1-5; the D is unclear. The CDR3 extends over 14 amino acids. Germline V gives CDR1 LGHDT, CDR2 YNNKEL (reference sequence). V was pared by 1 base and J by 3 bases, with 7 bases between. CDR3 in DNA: TGTGCCAGCAGCCAAGCGGGTCACAATCAGCCCCAGCATTTT. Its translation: CASSQAGHNQPQHF.

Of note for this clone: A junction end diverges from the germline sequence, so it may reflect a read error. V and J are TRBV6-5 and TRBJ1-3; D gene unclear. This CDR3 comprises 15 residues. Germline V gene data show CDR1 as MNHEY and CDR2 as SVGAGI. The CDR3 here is CASRRDSLSGNTIYF. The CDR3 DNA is TGCGCCAGCAGGAGAGATTCTCTCTCTGGAAACACCATATATTTT.

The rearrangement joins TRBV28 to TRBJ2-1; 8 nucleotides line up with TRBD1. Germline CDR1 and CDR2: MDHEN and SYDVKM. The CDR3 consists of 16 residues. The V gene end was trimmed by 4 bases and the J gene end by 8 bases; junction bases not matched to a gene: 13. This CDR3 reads CASSSLPGGATYEQFF. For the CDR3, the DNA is TGTGCCAGCAGTTCTCTGCCAGGGGGCGCGACATATGAGCAGTTCTTC.

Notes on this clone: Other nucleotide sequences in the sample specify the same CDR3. The CDR3 DNA follows: TGTGCCATCAGTGAAGGAGGAACCTACAATGAGCAGTTCTTC. This gives the protein CAISEGGTYNEQFF. This rearrangement joins TRBV10-3 to TRBJ2-1, with TRBD2 as a possible D gene (5 bases). Trimming took off 3 bases at V and 2 bases at J, with 8 bases between the two ends. The CDR3 contains 14 residues. Germline CDR1 reads ENHRY; CDR2 reads SYGVKD.

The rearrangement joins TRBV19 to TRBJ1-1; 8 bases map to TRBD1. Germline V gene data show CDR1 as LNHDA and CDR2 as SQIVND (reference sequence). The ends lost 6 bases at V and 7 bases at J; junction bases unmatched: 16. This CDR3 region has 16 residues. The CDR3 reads CASSHGGSRGPLEAFF. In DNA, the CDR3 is TGTGCCAGTAGCCATGGGGGAAGCAGGGGGCCCCTTGAAGCTTTCTTT.

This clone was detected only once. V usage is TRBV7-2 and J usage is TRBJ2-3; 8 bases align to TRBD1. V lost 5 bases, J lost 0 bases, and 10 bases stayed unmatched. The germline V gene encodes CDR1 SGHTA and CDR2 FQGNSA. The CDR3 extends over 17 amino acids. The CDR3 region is CASSRRLDRGSTDTQYF. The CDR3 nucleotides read TGTGCCAGCAGCCGCCGGCTTGACAGGGGAAGCACAGATACGCAGTATTTT.

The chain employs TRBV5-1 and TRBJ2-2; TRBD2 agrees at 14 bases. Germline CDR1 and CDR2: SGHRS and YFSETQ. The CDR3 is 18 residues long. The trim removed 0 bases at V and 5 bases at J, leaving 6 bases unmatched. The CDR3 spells CASSLAGTSGRRTGELFF. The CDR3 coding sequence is TGCGCCAGCAGCTTGGCCGGGACTAGCGGGAGACGGACCGGGGAGCTGTTTTTT.

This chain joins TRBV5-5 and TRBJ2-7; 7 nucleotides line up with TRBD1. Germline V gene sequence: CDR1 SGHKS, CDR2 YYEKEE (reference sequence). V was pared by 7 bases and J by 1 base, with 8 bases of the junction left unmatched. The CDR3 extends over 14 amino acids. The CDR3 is CASGLDRFSYEQYF. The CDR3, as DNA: TGTGCCAGCGGGTTGGACAGGTTTTCCTACGAGCAGTACTTC.

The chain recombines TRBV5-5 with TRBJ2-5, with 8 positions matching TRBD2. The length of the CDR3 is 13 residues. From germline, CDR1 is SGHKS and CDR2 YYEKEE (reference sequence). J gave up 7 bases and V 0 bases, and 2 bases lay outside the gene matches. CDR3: CASSLAGGGTQYF. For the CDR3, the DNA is TGTGCCAGCAGCTTGGCGGGAGGGGGGACCCAGTACTTC.

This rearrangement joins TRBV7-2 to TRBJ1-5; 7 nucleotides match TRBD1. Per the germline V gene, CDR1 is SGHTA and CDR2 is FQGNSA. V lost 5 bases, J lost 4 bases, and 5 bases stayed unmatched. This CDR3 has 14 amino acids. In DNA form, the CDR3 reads TGTGCCAGCAGCCGGGACAGAGATAATCAGCCCCAGCATTTT. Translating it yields CASSRDRDNQPQHF. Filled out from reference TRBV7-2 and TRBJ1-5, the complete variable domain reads GAGVSQSPSNKVTEKGKDVELRCDPISGHTALYWYRQSLGQGLEFLIYFQGNSAPDKSGLPSDRFSAERTGGSVSTLTIQRTQQEDSAVYLCASSRDRDNQPQHFGDGTRLSIL.

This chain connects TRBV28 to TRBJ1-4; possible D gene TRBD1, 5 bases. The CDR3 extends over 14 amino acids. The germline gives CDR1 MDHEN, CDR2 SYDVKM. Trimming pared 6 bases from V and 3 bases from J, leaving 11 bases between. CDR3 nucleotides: TGTGCCAGCAGGGGGCTTACGGCTAATGAAAAACTGTTTTTT. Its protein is CASRGLTANEKLFF. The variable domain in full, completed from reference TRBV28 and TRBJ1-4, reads DVKVTQSSRYLVKRTGEKVFLECVQDMDHENMFWYRQDPGLGLRLIYFSYDVKMKEKGDIPEGYSVSREKKERFSLILESASTNQTSMYLCASRGLTANEKLFFGSGTQLSVL.

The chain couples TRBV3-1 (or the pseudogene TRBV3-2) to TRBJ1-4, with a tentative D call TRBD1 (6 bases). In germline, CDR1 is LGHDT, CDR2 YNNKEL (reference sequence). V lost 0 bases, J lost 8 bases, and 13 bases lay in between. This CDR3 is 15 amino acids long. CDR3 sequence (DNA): TGTGCCAGCAGCCAAGATACGAGGGGGTCGGAAAAACTGTTTTTT. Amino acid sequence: CASSQDTRGSEKLFF.

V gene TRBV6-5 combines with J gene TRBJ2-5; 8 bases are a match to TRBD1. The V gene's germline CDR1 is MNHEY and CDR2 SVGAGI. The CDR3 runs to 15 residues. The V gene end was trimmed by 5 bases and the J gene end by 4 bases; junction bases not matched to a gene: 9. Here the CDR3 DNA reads TGTGCCAGCAGTCCGCGGGGCCAGGGGGCAGAGACCCAGTACTTC. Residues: CASSPRGQGAETQYF.

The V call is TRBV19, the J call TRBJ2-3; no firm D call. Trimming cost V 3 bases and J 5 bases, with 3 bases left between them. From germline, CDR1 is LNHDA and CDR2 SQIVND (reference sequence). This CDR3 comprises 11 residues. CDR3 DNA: TGTGCCAGTAGTATCCGAGATACGCAGTATTTT. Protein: CASSIRDTQYF. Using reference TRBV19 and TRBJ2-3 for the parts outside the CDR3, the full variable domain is DGGITQSPKYLFRKEGQNVTLSCEQNLNHDAMYWYRQDPGQGLRLIYYSQIVNDFQKGDIAEGYSVSREKKESFPLTVTSAQKNPTAFYLCASSIRDTQYFGPGTRLTVL.

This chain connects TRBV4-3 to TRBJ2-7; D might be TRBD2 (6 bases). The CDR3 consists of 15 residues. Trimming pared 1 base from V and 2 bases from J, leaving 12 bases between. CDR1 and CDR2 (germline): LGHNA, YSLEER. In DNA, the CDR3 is TGCGCCAGCAGCCAAGGACGGGGCGGGGCCTACGAGCAGTACTTC. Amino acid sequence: CASSQGRGGAYEQYF.

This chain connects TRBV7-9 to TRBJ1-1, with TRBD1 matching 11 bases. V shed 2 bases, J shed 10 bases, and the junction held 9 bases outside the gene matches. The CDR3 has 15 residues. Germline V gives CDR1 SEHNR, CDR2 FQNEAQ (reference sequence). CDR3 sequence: CASSLSGGQGVGAFF. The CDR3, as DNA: TGTGCCAGCAGCTTATCAGGGGGACAGGGGGTTGGAGCTTTCTTT.